A single sample is the source of the 8 T cell receptor beta chains below, sequenced in a study of CD8 T cells in Susac syndrome. cDNA came from about 0.46 to 1 ug RNA primed by random hexamers. TCRdb passed the immunoSEQ multiplex PCR reads through MiXCR, listing each CDR3 protein once. The sample shows about 200,000 distinct CDR3 sequences, 90% to 95% of them seen only once. The sample consisted of CD4+ T cells from PBMCs. Receptors were obtained from a human donor with Susac syndrome.

This clonotype appeared once. The V gene is TRBV15, the J gene TRBJ2-3; no definite D call. The CDR3 consists of 13 residues. Germline lookup yields CDR1 LNHNV and CDR2 YYDKDF (reference sequence). CDR3 coding DNA: TGTGCAAACAACAGAAATGGGGCAGATACGCAGTATTTT. Amino acid sequence: CANNRNGADTQYF.

The rearrangement joins TRBV6-2 or TRBV6-3 to TRBJ1-5; maybe TRBD1 (6 bases). Trimming took 0 bases from V and 3 from J, leaving 15 bases between them. Germline V gene data show CDR1 as MNHEY and CDR2 as SVGEGT. The CDR3 contains 17 residues. Here the CDR3 reads CASSYSGLRQVNQPQHF. The CDR3 DNA is TGTGCCAGCAGTTACTCAGGCCTTAGACAGGTCAATCAGCCCCAGCATTTT.

Only one count was recorded for this clonotype. The chain employs TRBV12-5 and TRBJ1-6, with TRBD1 as a possible D gene (6 bases). Germline V gene data show CDR1 as LGHNT and CDR2 as FRNRAP. V was pared by 3 bases and J by 7 bases, with 10 bases between. The CDR3 is 14 residues long. In nucleotides, the CDR3 is TGTGCTAGTGGTTTCGGACAGTCAAATTCACCCCTCCACTTT. Encoded protein: CASGFGQSNSPLHF.

CDR3 in amino acids: CATSRDSRADNQPQHF. The DNA of the CDR3 is TGTGCCACCAGCAGAGATTCCAGGGCCGACAATCAGCCCCAGCATTTT. The chain uses TRBV15 and TRBJ1-5, with D perhaps TRBD1 (5 bases). The ends were cut back, 0 bases at V and 3 bases at J, with 12 bases in the middle. Germline V gene sequence: CDR1 LNHNV, CDR2 YYDKDF (reference sequence). This CDR3 is 16 amino acids long.

This clonotype has a handful of counts. This chain uses TRBV6-5 with TRBJ2-5, with a possible D match to TRBD1 (8 bases). The CDR3 spans 15 residues. Deletions cut 0 bases from V and 5 bases from J, with 13 bases between. Germline lookup yields CDR1 MNHEY and CDR2 SVGAGI. The DNA for the CDR3 is TGTGCCAGCAGTTACTCCGGACAGGGAGGGGAGACCCAGTACTTC. This encodes CASSYSGQGGETQYF.

The chain couples TRBV5-6 to TRBJ1-4; no clear D. Trimming left V 0 bases short and J 0 bases short, with 9 bases between. This CDR3 has 16 residues. Germline CDR1 reads SGHDT; CDR2 reads YYEEEE. CDR3 region: CASSLGWTSTNEKLFF. Written as DNA, the CDR3 is TGTGCCAGCAGCTTGGGATGGACCTCAACTAATGAAAAACTGTTTTTT.

The rearrangement links TRBV20-1 to TRBJ1-1; D remains unclear. From germline, CDR1 is DFQATT and CDR2 SNEGSKA (reference sequence). Trimming removed 0 bases from V and 6 bases from J, with 8 bases in between. The CDR3 length is 12 residues. CDR3 residues: CSARDGRPEAFF. The CDR3 region has the DNA TGCAGTGCTAGAGATGGCAGACCTGAAGCTTTCTTT.

Here the CDR3 reads CASSPSENIQYF. CDR3 DNA sequence: TGTGCCAGCTCCCCGTCAGAAAACATTCAGTACTTC. This sequence joins TRBV18 and TRBJ2-4; D unresolved. The V and J ends lost 6 bases and 5 bases respectively, with 8 bases between them. Germline V gives CDR1 KGHSH, CDR2 LQKENI. This CDR3 region has 12 residues.